What follows is one T cell receptor (beta chain) and its context. Its antigen is undetermined. The data were taken from a study of shared clonotypes between healthy human individuals. Study-level points and caveats: At large depth, rarefaction still showed sorted-subset sequencing to be incomplete. Across a few donors, naive CD4 shared roughly 5%, naive CD8 over 3%, memory CD4 about 2.4%, memory CD8 0.4% to 0.5%. Compared with clonotypes that all four donors shared, non-shared clonotypes had lower generation probabilities.

CD45RO-negative, CCR7-positively selected cells formed the naive CD8 fraction, excluding terminally differentiated effector memory CD45RA+ cells. Libraries were prepared by immunoSEQ multiplex PCR; TCRdb keeps only in-frame clonotypes and omits some of them. The repertoire has around 2,000,000 clones, 85% to 95% of them found once; the top ten carry around 1.7%. V was pared by 8 bases and J by 6 bases, with 10 bases between. The germline CDR1 and CDR2 sequences are MNHEY and SMNVEV (reference sequence). The CDR3 is 11 amino acids. The chain joins TRBV27 to TRBJ1-1; D remains ambiguous. The origin of this receptor is a man aged 18 to 30 in good health. Some clones in this sample may be carry-over from other donors' samples. Sequenced sample: naive CD8+ T cells from PBMCs. In nucleotides, the CDR3 is TGTGCCAGCCGATCGGGTCCTGAAGCTTTCTTT. Amino acid sequence: CASRSGPEAFF.